This entry is about one T cell receptor beta chain. What it binds is not known. These data are taken from a study of T cells in Graves' hyperthyroidism and ophthalmopathy. About the study: At initial diagnosis, before any treatment had begun, peripheral blood was obtained.

Using RNA transcripts as the source, TCR beta CDR3 regions were amplified. HTBI primers were the set used in a first-round RT-PCR of the TCR CDR3. TCRdb re-called the multiplex PCR reads through MiXCR, storing one row per CDR3 protein. The sample holds about half a million distinct CDR3 sequences, roughly 24% seen once. Study observations and caveats: The model's output predicted ophthalmopathy at a median of about 6.5 months prior to onset. Most clonotypes that expanded in the thyroid above 0.001 also showed up in blood.

V lost 7 bases, J lost 1 base, and 13 bases lay in between. The CDR3 has 14 amino acids. The V and J genes are TRBV12-3 or TRBV12-4 and TRBJ1-2; D remains ambiguous. Sequencing used blood. The TCR was taken from a woman aged 25 to 39 with Graves' ophthalmopathy. The CDR3 nucleotides read TGTGCCAGCAATAACACGACTATTAACTATGGCTACACCTTC. It is translated as CASNNTTINYGYTF.